A selection of T cell receptor beta chains follows, all from one sample in a study of cytomegalovirus exposure and HLA in healthy donors. This table comes from immunoSEQ multiplex PCR, and its TCRdb copy is limited to in-frame clones, with some not included. The table includes tens of thousands of clones, 95% to 98% detected once. The sequenced sample consisted of PBMCs. The source is a woman between 18 and 29 years old in good health and CMV-seropositive. The CDR3 runs from the conserved cysteine through the conserved F or W. D genes are given only for firm matches.

J gene: TRBJ1-2; D gene: TRBD1; V gene: TRBV28; CDR3 DNA: TGTGCCAGCAGTCCTTCCTACAGGGGCTATGGCTACACCTTC; CDR3 protein: CASSPSYRGYGYTF
J gene: TRBJ2-3; D gene: TRBD2; V gene: TRBV6-4; CDR3 DNA: TGTGCCAGCAGCTACAGCGGGACCACAGATACGCAGTATTTT; CDR3 protein: CASSYSGTTDTQYF
J gene: TRBJ2-3; D gene: TRBD2; V gene: TRBV5-4; CDR3 DNA: TGTGCCAGCAGCTTTCCTAGCGGGAGGATAGGAACAGATACGCAGTATTTT; CDR3 protein: CASSFPSGRIGTDTQYF
J gene: TRBJ1-1; D gene: TRBD1; V gene: TRBV9; CDR3 DNA: TGTGCCAGCAGCGTAGGAGGGACAGGGGGCGAGGCTTTCTTT; CDR3 protein: CASSVGGTGGEAFF
J gene: TRBJ2-1; D gene: NA; V gene: TRBV28; CDR3 DNA: TGTGCCAGCCTTTCGAGTTGGCGGGGTTACGACAATGAGCAGTTCTTC; CDR3 protein: CASLSSWRGYDNEQFF
J gene: TRBJ2-3; D gene: TRBD2; V gene: TRBV2; CDR3 DNA: TGTGCCAGCAACCCGCTAGCGGGAGGGCCCACAGATACGCAGTATTTT; CDR3 protein: CASNPLAGGPTDTQYF
J gene: TRBJ2-7; D gene: NA; V gene: TRBV6-1; CDR3 DNA: TGTGCCAGCCACCGCGGGGCATCCTACGAGCAGTACTTC; CDR3 protein: CASHRGASYEQYF
J gene: TRBJ2-2; D gene: NA; V gene: TRBV5-1; CDR3 DNA: TGCGCCAGCAGCTACCAACAGGACCTGAACACCGGGGAGCTGTTTTTT; CDR3 protein: CASSYQQDLNTGELFF
J gene: TRBJ2-1; D gene: TRBD2; V gene: TRBV10-3; CDR3 DNA: TGTGCCATCAGTGAGCGGGAGGAGTACAATGAGCAGTTCTTC; CDR3 protein: CAISEREEYNEQFF
J gene: TRBJ1-2; D gene: NA; V gene: TRBV6-1; CDR3 DNA: TGTGCCAGCAGTGAAATAGGGGGGGACTATGGCTACACCTTC; CDR3 protein: CASSEIGGDYGYTF
J gene: TRBJ2-1; D gene: NA; V gene: TRBV13; CDR3 DNA: TGTGCCAGCAGCCCCCGGAGGACCTACAATGAGCAGTTCTTC; CDR3 protein: CASSPRRTYNEQFF
J gene: TRBJ2-2; D gene: TRBD1; V gene: TRBV2; CDR3 DNA: TGTGCCAGCAATTCGGACAGGGGGTCCGGGGAGCTGTTTTTT; CDR3 protein: CASNSDRGSGELFF
J gene: TRBJ1-2; D gene: NA; V gene: TRBV5-8; CDR3 DNA: TGTGCCAGCAGCTTTCTGGACATAAATAGTAACTATGGCTACACCTTC; CDR3 protein: CASSFLDINSNYGYTF
J gene: TRBJ2-1; D gene: TRBD1; V gene: TRBV4-1; CDR3 DNA: TGCGCCAGCAGCCCGAGGGGTGCAGGGACAGGGAAAGTGGATGAGCAGTTCTTC; CDR3 protein: CASSPRGAGTGKVDEQFF
J gene: TRBJ2-7; D gene: NA; V gene: TRBV19; CDR3 DNA: TGTGCCAGTAGTACTTCCGGACAATCCTACGAGCAGTACTTC; CDR3 protein: CASSTSGQSYEQYF
J gene: TRBJ2-7; D gene: NA; V gene: TRBV10-1; CDR3 DNA: TGCGCCAGCAGTCGAGCGAGTAGCTCCTACGAGCAGTACTTC; CDR3 protein: CASSRASSSYEQYF
J gene: TRBJ2-7; D gene: NA; V gene: TRBV27; CDR3 DNA: TGTGCCAGCAGTTTATCAAGGGAGCGCGTAAACGAGCAGTACTTC; CDR3 protein: CASSLSRERVNEQYF
J gene: TRBJ2-2; D gene: TRBD1; V gene: TRBV11-3; CDR3 DNA: TGTGCCAGCAGCCGACAGGGTCATGGCGGGGAGCTGTTTTTT; CDR3 protein: CASSRQGHGGELFF
J gene: TRBJ2-2; D gene: NA; V gene: TRBV14; CDR3 DNA: TGTGCCAGCAGCCACCTATACACCGGGGAGCTGTTTTTT; CDR3 protein: CASSHLYTGELFF
J gene: TRBJ1-4; D gene: NA; V gene: TRBV10-1; CDR3 DNA: TGCGCCAGCAGCTGGCTTGCTGGGGGGGAGAATGAAAAACTGTTTTTT; CDR3 protein: CASSWLAGGENEKLFF
J gene: TRBJ1-1; D gene: TRBD1; V gene: TRBV28; CDR3 DNA: TGTGCCAGCAGTCTCCCGGGACAGCGAATGAACACTGAAGCTTTCTTT; CDR3 protein: CASSLPGQRMNTEAFF
J gene: TRBJ1-1; D gene: TRBD1; V gene: TRBV28; CDR3 DNA: TGTGCCAGCAGTTTATACGGGACAGGAGGGTCGAAAGCTTTCTTT; CDR3 protein: CASSLYGTGGSKAFF
J gene: TRBJ1-1; D gene: NA; V gene: TRBV2; CDR3 DNA: TGTGCCAGCAGTGAAGCCAGGGCGGCTGAAGCTTTCTTT; CDR3 protein: CASSEARAAEAFF
J gene: TRBJ2-1; D gene: TRBD2; V gene: TRBV27; CDR3 DNA: TGTGCCAGCAGCTCGGGACTAGCGGGCAATGAGCAGTTCTTC; CDR3 protein: CASSSGLAGNEQFF
J gene: TRBJ1-3; D gene: NA; V gene: TRBV9; CDR3 DNA: TGTGCCAGCAGACCCGGCTCTGGAAACACCATATATTTT; CDR3 protein: CASRPGSGNTIYF
J gene: TRBJ1-2; D gene: NA; V gene: TRBV28; CDR3 DNA: TGTGCCAGCAACCCGACAGAAAACTATGGCTACACCTTC; CDR3 protein: CASNPTENYGYTF
J gene: TRBJ2-7; D gene: TRBD1; V gene: TRBV6-1; CDR3 DNA: TGTGCCAGCAGTTCTCATCCGACAGGGTCCTACGAGCAGTACTTC; CDR3 protein: CASSSHPTGSYEQYF
J gene: TRBJ2-2; D gene: TRBD1; V gene: TRBV6-4; CDR3 DNA: TGTGCCAGCAGTGTCTTTGGGACAGGGAGGAACACCGGGGAGCTGTTTTTT; CDR3 protein: CASSVFGTGRNTGELFF
J gene: TRBJ2-1; D gene: NA; V gene: TRBV7-3; CDR3 DNA: TGTGCCAGCGCGGCTTTACCGGGTCATGAGCAGTTCTTC; CDR3 protein: CASAALPGHEQFF
J gene: TRBJ2-7; D gene: NA; V gene: TRBV6-1; CDR3 DNA: TGTGCCAGCAGGGGCTCCTCCTACGAGCAGTACTTC; CDR3 protein: CASRGSSYEQYF
J gene: TRBJ2-2; D gene: TRBD1; V gene: TRBV5-1; CDR3 DNA: TGCGCCAGCAGCCAAAGCCAGGGGGCTGGGACCGGGGAGCTGTTTTTT; CDR3 protein: CASSQSQGAGTGELFF